This T cell receptor beta chain stems from a study of blood T cell repertoires in COVID-19. In the source study's methods: Amplification of reference gene primers provided the estimated nucleated cell counts. The data were produced by immunoSEQ multiplex PCR, yet TCRdb's version contains in-frame clones alone and is incomplete. The V and J calls and the clone size are those of that table, but D and trimming were determined from the DNA. The sample yields about 82,000 clones, around 88% seen once. The J segment lost 1 base and the V segment lost 5 bases, leaving 5 bases of the junction unmatched. Germline loops: CDR1 MNHNY, CDR2 SVGAGI (reference sequence). The CDR3 length is 15 residues.

The sequencing input was peripheral blood. The TCR sequence derives from a woman in her sixties or seventies with acute or convalescent COVID-19. This chain uses TRBV6-6 with TRBJ1-2, with 9 bases aligning to TRBD1. CDR3 in amino acids: CASSAGQGNNYGYTF. The CDR3, as DNA: TGTGCCAGCAGTGCGGGACAGGGAAATAACTATGGCTACACCTTC.